This T cell receptor beta chain was obtained from a study of cytomegalovirus exposure and HLA in healthy donors. Whole-study findings and limits: The classifier reportedly diagnosed cytomegalovirus status with high sensitivity and specificity. Researchers counted 164 TCR beta chains as cytomegalovirus-associated. In an earlier analysis, productive rearrangement rates for most beta V segments clustered near 90% or 30%. V segments that were indistinguishable, TRBV6-2 and TRBV6-3 among them, were omitted from analysis.

For this clone: Its target is unknown.

The primer mix had 60 Vbeta and 13 Jbeta primers. Method: immunoSEQ multiplex PCR; TCRdb's copy keeps in-frame clones and lacks some. The sample holds more than 90,000 clones, approximately 76% seen once. Germline V gene sequence: CDR1 SGHDN, CDR2 FVKESK. V gave up 3 bases and J gave up 2 bases; unmatched junction bases: 24. The CDR3 sequence is 22 residues long. The source material was PBMCs. This chain joins TRBV14 and TRBJ2-7; TRBD2 matches at 11 bases. The TCR originated in a man in his forties or fifties in good health and CMV-seropositive. The CDR3 reads CASSHLATGVGGSGRAAYEQYF. CDR3 nucleotides: TGTGCCAGCAGCCATTTAGCGACAGGGGTCGGTGGTAGCGGGAGGGCCGCCTACGAGCAGTACTTC.